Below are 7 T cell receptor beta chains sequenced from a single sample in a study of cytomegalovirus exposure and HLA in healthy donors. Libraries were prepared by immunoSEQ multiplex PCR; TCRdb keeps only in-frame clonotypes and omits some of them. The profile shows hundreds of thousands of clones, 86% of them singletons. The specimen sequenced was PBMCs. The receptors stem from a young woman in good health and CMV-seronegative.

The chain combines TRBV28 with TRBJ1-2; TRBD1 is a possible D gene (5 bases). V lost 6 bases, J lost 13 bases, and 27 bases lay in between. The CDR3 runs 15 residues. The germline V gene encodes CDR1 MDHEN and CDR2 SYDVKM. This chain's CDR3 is CASRSSRVDTPSGTF. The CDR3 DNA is TGTGCCAGCAGATCGTCTAGGGTGGACACCCCTTCTGGCACCTTC.

This chain's CDR3 is CASSLLVAGTDTQYF. CDR3 coding DNA: TGTGCCAGCAGTTTATTAGTAGCGGGGACAGATACGCAGTATTTT. The gene calls are TRBV27 and TRBJ2-3; TRBD2 aligns across 8 bases. The CDR3 sequence is 15 residues long. From germline, CDR1 is MNHEY and CDR2 SMNVEV (reference sequence). V trimming: 1 base; J trimming: 3 bases; junction bases outside the gene matches: 3.

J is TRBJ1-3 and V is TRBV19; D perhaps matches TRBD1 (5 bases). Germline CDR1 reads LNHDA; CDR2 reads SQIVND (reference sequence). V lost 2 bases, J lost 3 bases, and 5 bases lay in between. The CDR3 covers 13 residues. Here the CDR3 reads CASSIQGGNTIYF. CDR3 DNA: TGTGCCAGTAGTATACAGGGTGGAAACACCATATATTTT.

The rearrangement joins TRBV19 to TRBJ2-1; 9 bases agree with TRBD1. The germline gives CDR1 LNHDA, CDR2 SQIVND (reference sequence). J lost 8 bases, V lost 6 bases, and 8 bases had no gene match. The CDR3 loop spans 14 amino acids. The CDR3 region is CASRFGTGLYEQFF. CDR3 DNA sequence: TGTGCCAGTAGGTTTGGGACAGGGTTGTATGAGCAGTTCTTC.

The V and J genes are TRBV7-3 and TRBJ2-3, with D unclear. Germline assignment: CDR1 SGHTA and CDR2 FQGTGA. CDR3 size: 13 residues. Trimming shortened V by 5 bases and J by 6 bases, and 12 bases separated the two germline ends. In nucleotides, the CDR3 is TGTGCCAGCAGCAATTCGCCCGGGGATACGCAGTATTTT. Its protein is CASSNSPGDTQYF.

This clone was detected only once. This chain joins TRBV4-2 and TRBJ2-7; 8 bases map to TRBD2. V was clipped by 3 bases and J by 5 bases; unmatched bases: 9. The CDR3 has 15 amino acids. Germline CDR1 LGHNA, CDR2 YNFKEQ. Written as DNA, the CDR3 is TGTGCCAGCAGCCACTCGGGAGGGGCTGTGGACGAGCAGTACTTC. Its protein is CASSHSGGAVDEQYF.

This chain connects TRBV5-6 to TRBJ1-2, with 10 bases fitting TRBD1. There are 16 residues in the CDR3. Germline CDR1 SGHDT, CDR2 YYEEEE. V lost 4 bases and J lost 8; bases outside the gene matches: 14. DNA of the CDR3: TGTGCCAGCAGCCCGCGGACGAGACAGGGGGCGAGGGGCTACACCTTC. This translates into CASSPRTRQGARGYTF.